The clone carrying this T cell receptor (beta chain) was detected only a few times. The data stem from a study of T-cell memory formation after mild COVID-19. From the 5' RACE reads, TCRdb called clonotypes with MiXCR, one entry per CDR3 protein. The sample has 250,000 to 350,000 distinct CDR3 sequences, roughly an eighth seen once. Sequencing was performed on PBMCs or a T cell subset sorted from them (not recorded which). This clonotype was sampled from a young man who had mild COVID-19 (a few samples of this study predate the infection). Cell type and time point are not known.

CDR3 in DNA: TGTGCCAGCAGCCTTTGGGGGGACGGCAATCAGCCCCAGCATTTT. This encodes CASSLWGDGNQPQHF. The chain has TRBV6-5 and TRBJ1-5, with D perhaps matching TRBD1 (5 bases). Per germline, CDR1 MNHEY and CDR2 SVGAGI. V lost 6 bases, J lost 2 bases, and 14 bases lay in between. There are 15 residues in the CDR3.